Sequencing of this TCR beta chain was carried out in a study of PD-1 blockade in classical Hodgkin lymphoma. Per germline, CDR1 SGHAT and CDR2 FQNNGV. V was pared by 5 bases and J by 5 bases, with 15 bases between. CDR3 length: 14 residues. Method: immunoSEQ multiplex PCR; TCRdb's copy keeps in-frame clones and lacks some. The sample includes under 15,000 clones, around 85% of them seen just once. Time point of the sample: cycle 4 day 1 (C4D1), after 6 weeks of nivolumab. In every patient, relapse followed autologous stem cell transplantation, while exposure to brentuximab vedotin differed. Isolation of CD4+ T cells from thawed PBMCs was performed by magnetic negative selection. The best responses consisted of complete response, partial response or progressive disease.

V gene TRBV11-2 combines with J gene TRBJ1-1; D is unclear. The source of this sequence is a human donor with classical Hodgkin lymphoma. The sample consisted of CD4+ T cells from blood, taken before the fourth cycle of nivolumab. The CDR3 nucleotides are TGTGCCAGCAGCGTTGACACAACCCCGACTGAAGCTTTCTTT. Translating gives CASSVDTTPTEAFF.